This T cell receptor beta chain is from a study of response to subunit inactivated influenza vaccine. This clonotype was seen more than once but under ten times. TCRdb redid the calling of the RT-PCR reads with MiXCR, one entry per CDR3 protein. The sample holds 530,000 or so distinct CDR3 sequences, approximately 10% seen once. The germline V gene has CDR1 MNHEY and CDR2 SVGEGT. V was clipped by 6 bases and J by 1 base; unmatched bases: 14. The CDR3 spans 18 residues. The sequence was collected from a man aged 45-65 years who received an inactivated influenza vaccine. This specimen was PBMCs from blood, taken on the day of vaccination. This chain joins TRBV6-2 or TRBV6-3 and TRBJ2-1, with 8 bases that match TRBD2. The CDR3 nucleotides are TGTGCCAGCAGCTCCTCCCTTTTAGCGGGACCGTCCTACAATGAGCAGTTCTTC. This translates into CASSSSLLAGPSYNEQFF.